Below are 18 T cell receptor beta chains sequenced from a single sample in a study of blood T cell repertoires in COVID-19. Using immunoSEQ multiplex PCR, the repertoire was profiled, and TCRdb retains in-frame clones only, with some absent. The sample carries about 190,000 clones, about 90% recorded once. Sequencing was done on a sample of peripheral blood. Receptors were obtained from a man aged 50 to 60 with acute or convalescent COVID-19.

This clone has a handful of counts. The rearrangement uses TRBV2 and TRBJ1-4, with a weak D call TRBD1 (6 bases). This CDR3 is built from 15 residues. The germline V gene has CDR1 SNHLY and CDR2 FYNNEI. V lost 7 bases to trimming and J lost 4 bases, with 16 bases between them. This chain's CDR3 is CASKPIGQLNEKLFF. In DNA, the CDR3 is TGTGCCAGCAAGCCTATTGGACAGCTTAATGAAAAACTGTTTTTT.

The chain is built from TRBV7-9 and TRBJ1-4, with TRBD1 as a possible D gene (5 bases). Trimming removed 5 bases at V and 2 bases at J, with 18 bases between. Germline CDR1 SEHNR, CDR2 FQNEAQ (reference sequence). This CDR3 spans 17 amino acids. The CDR3 DNA sequence: TGTGCCAGCAGCCCACCTATGAGGCCAGGGACTAATGAAAAACTGTTTTTT. Amino acid sequence: CASSPPMRPGTNEKLFF. Using reference TRBV7-9 and TRBJ1-4 for the parts outside the CDR3, the full variable domain is DTGVSQNPRHKITKRGQNVTFRCDPISEHNRLYWYRQTLGQGPEFLTYFQNEAQLEKSRLLSDRFSAERPKGSFSTLEIQRTEQGDSAMYLCASSPPMRPGTNEKLFFGSGTQLSVL.

The rearrangement links TRBV6-4 to TRBJ2-2; perhaps TRBD1 as D (5 bases). V was clipped by 6 bases and J by 2 bases, with 10 bases between them. This CDR3 is built from 14 residues. The germline CDR1 and CDR2 sequences are MRHNA and SNTAGT. The CDR3 loop reads CASRRQRNTGELFF. The DNA for the CDR3 is TGTGCCAGCAGACGACAGCGAAACACCGGGGAGCTGTTTTTT.

The chain carries TRBV2 and TRBJ2-2; D remains ambiguous. CDR3 length: 14 amino acids. Germline CDR1 and CDR2: SNHLY and FYNNEI. Trimming cost V 4 bases and J 7 bases, with 13 bases left between them. The CDR3 region has the DNA TGTGCCAGCAGTGTAACCAACGGTGTCGGGGAGCTGTTTTTT. Its translation: CASSVTNGVGELFF.

The chain couples TRBV4-1 to TRBJ1-6; the D gene is possibly TRBD1 (6 bases). Germline-derived CDR1 and CDR2 are MGHRA and YSYEKL. The CDR3 length is 15 residues. Trimming stripped 0 bases from V and 9 bases from J, with 12 bases between. The CDR3 coding sequence is TGCGCCAGCAGCCAAGAATGGCAGGGGAGTTCACCCCTCCACTTT. It encodes CASSQEWQGSSPLHF.

The genes are TRBV4-1 and TRBJ2-1, with 8 bases aligning to TRBD1. The V segment lost 1 base and the J segment 8 bases; nucleotides outside the gene matches: 4. Germline assignment: CDR1 MGHRA and CDR2 YSYEKL. The CDR3 runs to 14 residues. DNA for the CDR3: TGCGCCAGCAGCCAAGCCGACAGGGGCCATGAGCAGTTCTTC. Amino acid sequence: CASSQADRGHEQFF.

This chain uses TRBV9 with TRBJ2-3, with TRBD2 identical over 8 bases. The J segment lost 5 bases and the V segment lost 3 bases, leaving 11 bases of the junction unmatched. Germline V gene data show CDR1 as SGDLS and CDR2 as YYNGEE. The CDR3 has 16 residues. The CDR3 DNA sequence: TGTGCCAGCAGCGGCGGGGAGCGGGGGTCCAGAGATACGCAGTATTTT. Its translation: CASSGGERGSRDTQYF.

The rearrangement joins TRBV18 to TRBJ1-1, with 8 positions matching TRBD1. Losses at the gene ends were 1 base for V and 4 bases for J; bases not matched to a gene: 8. The CDR3 is 16 residues long. CDR1 and CDR2 (germline): KGHSH, LQKENI. The CDR3 sequence: CASSPQDRGGGTEAFF. CDR3 DNA: TGTGCCAGCTCACCACAAGACAGGGGTGGGGGCACTGAAGCTTTCTTT.

The chain couples TRBV7-9 to TRBJ1-3; 7 bases are a match to TRBD1. Germline-derived CDR1 and CDR2 are SEHNR and FQNEAQ (reference sequence). CDR3 length equals 15 residues. V was clipped by 5 bases and J by 2 bases; unmatched bases: 6. The CDR3 region has the DNA TGTGCCAGCAGCCAGAGGCAGGGGGCTGGAAACACCATATATTTT. This translates into CASSQRQGAGNTIYF.

This clone was detected only once. The chain combines TRBV7-2 with TRBJ2-7; TRBD1 might be the D (5 bases). The length of the CDR3 is 14 residues. Trimming shortened V by 5 bases and J by 3 bases, and 14 bases separated the two germline ends. Germline V gene lookup returns CDR1 SGHTA and CDR2 FQGNSA. This chain's CDR3 is CASSVDWGGYEQYF. CDR3 in DNA: TGTGCCAGCAGCGTCGACTGGGGCGGCTACGAGCAGTACTTC.

The rearrangement links TRBV4-2 to TRBJ2-3; a possible D gene is TRBD2 (6 bases). Trimming shortened V by 0 bases and J by 1 base, and 11 bases separated the two germline ends. Germline V CDR1 and CDR2: LGHNA, YNFKEQ. The CDR3 sequence is 16 residues long. The CDR3 region is CASSQDLRGRTDTQYF. CDR3 DNA: TGTGCCAGCAGCCAAGATTTGCGGGGTCGCACAGATACGCAGTATTTT.

This rearrangement joins TRBV5-1 to TRBJ2-3; perhaps TRBD2 as D (6 bases). The CDR3 sequence is 17 residues long. Germline values: CDR1 SGHRS, CDR2 YFSETQ. Trimming took off 0 bases at V and 10 bases at J, with 24 bases between the two ends. CDR3 residues: CASSLAYSKEGTRAQYF. The CDR3 DNA is TGCGCCAGCAGCTTGGCCTATTCCAAGGAGGGCACGAGGGCGCAGTATTTT.

This clone was detected only once. The J gene is TRBJ2-6, the V gene TRBV7-2, with no clear D. Trimming took 1 base from V and 0 from J, leaving 7 bases between them. CDR1 SGHTA and CDR2 FQGNSA come from the germline V gene. CDR3 length equals 16 residues. Here the CDR3 DNA reads TGTGCCAGCAGCTTAGAGCGCCCCTCTGGGGCCAACGTCCTGACTTTC. Amino acid sequence: CASSLERPSGANVLTF.

The J gene is TRBJ2-5, the V gene TRBV7-9; D is perhaps TRBD2 (6 bases). CDR1 is SEHNR and CDR2 is FQNEAQ in the germline V gene (reference sequence). This CDR3 spans 15 amino acids. V was clipped by 5 bases and J by 3 bases, with 16 bases between them. DNA of the CDR3: TGTGCCAGCAGCAAATGGAGGGAAATCAAAGAGACCCAGTACTTC. Its protein is CASSKWREIKETQYF.

This chain connects TRBV30 to TRBJ2-2; possibly TRBD1 for D (5 bases). V shed 0 bases and J shed 3 bases, with 5 bases lying between them. This CDR3 comprises 13 residues. Per the germline V gene, CDR1 is GTSNPN and CDR2 is SVGIG (reference sequence). The CDR3 reads CAWSVQDTGELFF. Written as DNA, the CDR3 is TGTGCCTGGAGTGTACAGGACACCGGGGAGCTGTTTTTT.

The V call is TRBV10-3, the J call TRBJ2-7, with 8 nucleotides matching TRBD2. J was trimmed by 2 bases and V by 10 bases; bases with no gene match: 10. The CDR3 consists of 14 residues. Germline CDR1 reads ENHRY; CDR2 reads SYGVKD. Here the CDR3 DNA reads TGTGCCACGGGGGGGGAGGACGGAACCTACGAGCAGTACGTC. Its protein is CATGGEDGTYEQYV.

V and J are TRBV6-5 and TRBJ1-3; D is possibly TRBD1 (6 bases). The CDR3 runs to 14 residues. Between the trimmed V and J ends, which lost 9 bases and 1 base, there was a span of 13 bases. The germline CDR1 and CDR2 sequences are MNHEY and SVGAGI. The CDR3 sequence: CASKLGTSGNTIYF. The CDR3 DNA is TGTGCCAGTAAACTTGGGACATCTGGAAACACCATATATTTT.

The rearrangement uses TRBV27 and TRBJ1-2; maybe TRBD1 (6 bases). This CDR3 has 14 amino acids. Trimming shortened V by 3 bases and J by 2 bases, and 10 bases separated the two germline ends. CDR1 is MNHEY and CDR2 is SMNVEV in the germline V gene (reference sequence). CDR3 residues: CASSFHGQNYGYTF. The CDR3 DNA reads as TGTGCCAGCAGTTTCCATGGACAGAACTATGGCTACACCTTC.